Below are 30 T cell receptor beta chains sequenced from a single sample in a study of CD8+ T cells in alopecia areata. Reverse transcribed after extraction, RNA yielded cDNA as the sequencing template. Sequenced by immunoSEQ multiplex PCR; TCRdb stores in-frame clones only, minus some. This table has 200,000 to 250,000 clones, about 68% appearing once. The sequencing used CD4+ T cells sorted from blood, collected at week 0. These TCRs come from a human donor with alopecia areata.

The chain couples TRBV28 to TRBJ2-5; 11 bases are shared with TRBD2. Germline values: CDR1 MDHEN, CDR2 SYDVKM. With V trimmed by 4 bases and J by 5 bases, 6 bases remained unmatched. This CDR3 has 15 amino acids. The CDR3: CASSSSGGRFETQYF. DNA for the CDR3: TGTGCCAGCAGTTCTAGCGGGGGGCGCTTTGAGACCCAGTACTTC.

The V call is TRBV7-2, the J call TRBJ2-5; 9 bases are shared with TRBD2. The germline gives CDR1 SGHTA, CDR2 FQGNSA. The CDR3 is 14 residues long. The V gene end was trimmed by 8 bases and the J gene end by 1 base; junction bases not matched to a gene: 5. The CDR3 DNA reads TGTGCCAGCGGGCGGGGGGGCACCCAAGAGACCCAGTACTTC. It codes for CASGRGGTQETQYF.

A few counts support this clone. The J gene is TRBJ2-1, the V gene TRBV29-1, with a possible D match to TRBD1 (6 bases). Trimming shortened V by 3 bases and J by 6 bases, and 21 bases separated the two germline ends. The CDR3 covers 16 residues. Germline assignment: CDR1 SQVTM and CDR2 ANQGSEA. CDR3 sequence (DNA): TGCAGCGTTGAGGTCCGGAGGCCAGGGGTATGCAATGAGCAGTTCTTC. Translating it yields CSVEVRRPGVCNEQFF.

This clone was detected a few times. The genes are TRBV4-3 and TRBJ1-6; possible D gene TRBD1, 5 bases. From germline, CDR1 is LGHNA and CDR2 YSLEER. This CDR3 spans 15 amino acids. Trimming removed 1 base at V and 10 bases at J, with 14 bases between. The CDR3 DNA reads as TGCGCCAGCAGCCAAGTAACGGCAGGGCAATCACCCCTCCACTTT. This translates into CASSQVTAGQSPLHF.

This chain links TRBV9 with TRBJ2-3; weak D call: TRBD2 (6 bases). The CDR3 has 17 amino acids. Looked up from germline, CDR1 is SGDLS and CDR2 is YYNGEE. Trimming shortened V by 2 bases and J by 0 bases, and 16 bases separated the two germline ends. The CDR3 spells CASSVLGGLTSTDTQYF. In DNA, the CDR3 is TGTGCCAGCAGCGTGCTGGGGGGACTTACTAGCACAGATACGCAGTATTTT.

The V call is TRBV30, the J call TRBJ2-5; D perhaps matches TRBD2 (6 bases). The V gene's germline CDR1 is GTSNPN and CDR2 SVGIG (reference sequence). The CDR3 loop spans 14 amino acids. The V end was cut by 3 bases, the J end by 9 bases, with 20 bases between. CDR3 coding DNA: TGTGCCTGGAGGCTTGCGGGGCGGCCGCAGGCCCAGTACTTC. The encoded protein is CAWRLAGRPQAQYF. Together with reference TRBV30 and TRBJ2-5, the CDR3 gives the full variable domain: SQTIHQWPATLVQPVGSPLSLECTVEGTSNPNLYWYRQAAGRGLQLLFYSVGIGQISSEVPQNLSASRPQDRQFILSSKKLLLSDSGFYLCAWRLAGRPQAQYFGPGTRLLVL.

There are a few counts of this clone. The rearrangement uses TRBV7-2 and TRBJ1-2; D gene ambiguous. V was trimmed by 3 bases and J by 2 bases, leaving 10 bases between them. Per germline, CDR1 SGHTA and CDR2 FQGNSA. The CDR3 is 14 amino acids. The CDR3 loop reads CASSLTRANYGYTF. CDR3 nucleotide sequence: TGTGCCAGCAGCTTGACCCGGGCCAACTATGGCTACACCTTC.

This sequence joins TRBV5-1 and TRBJ2-6; tentative D call: TRBD2 (5 bases). V was pared by 4 bases and J by 0 bases, with 11 bases between. The CDR3 spans 16 residues. Germline lookup yields CDR1 SGHRS and CDR2 YFSETQ. CDR3 bases: TGCGCCAGCAGCGGCGGACTGGACTCTGGGGCCAACGTCCTGACTTTC. Encoded protein: CASSGGLDSGANVLTF. Full variable domain (outside the CDR3, taken from reference TRBV5-1 and TRBJ2-6): KAGVTQTPRYLIKTRGQQVTLSCSPISGHRSVSWYQQTPGQGLQFLFEYFSETQRNKGNFPGRFSGRQFSNSRSEMNVSTLELGDSALYLCASSGGLDSGANVLTFGAGSRLTVL.

The rearrangement links TRBV9 to TRBJ1-2; maybe TRBD1 (6 bases). From germline, CDR1 is SGDLS and CDR2 YYNGEE. This CDR3 spans 15 amino acids. Deletions cut 4 bases from V and 5 bases from J, with 18 bases between. CDR3: CASSLQGPPGYGYTF. The CDR3 region has the DNA TGTGCCAGCAGCCTTCAGGGGCCGCCCGGTTATGGCTACACCTTC.

This chain connects TRBV12-1 to TRBJ2-3. TRBV12-1 is a known pseudogene. This CDR3 comprises 13 residues. DNA for the CDR3: TGTGCCAGCAGCCCCTTGGTCACAGATACGCAGTATTTT. Translating gives CASSPLVTDTQYF.

The DNA of the CDR3 is TGTGCCAGCAGCCCGCGAGGACTAGCGGGTGAGCAGTTCTTC. This codes for CASSPRGLAGEQFF. V gene TRBV6-5 combines with J gene TRBJ2-1; 11 nucleotides line up with TRBD2. From germline, CDR1 is MNHEY and CDR2 SVGAGI. V lost 6 bases, J lost 9 bases, and 7 bases stayed unmatched. There are 14 residues in the CDR3.

The chain combines TRBV7-9 with TRBJ1-1; TRBD1 agrees at 8 bases. The trim removed 5 bases at V and 6 bases at J, leaving 5 bases unmatched. The CDR3 has 13 amino acids. Germline CDR1 SEHNR, CDR2 FQNEAQ (reference sequence). The CDR3 coding sequence is TGTGCCAGCAGCGGACAGGGTGTGTCTGAAGCTTTCTTT. Translating gives CASSGQGVSEAFF. Full variable domain (missing parts from reference TRBV7-9 and TRBJ1-1): DTGVSQNPRHKITKRGQNVTFRCDPISEHNRLYWYRQTLGQGPEFLTYFQNEAQLEKSRLLSDRFSAERPKGSFSTLEIQRTEQGDSAMYLCASSGQGVSEAFFGQGTRLTVV.

The genes are TRBV30 and TRBJ1-2; D is uncertain. Trimming stripped 3 bases from V and 4 bases from J, with 9 bases between. Germline V gives CDR1 GTSNPN, CDR2 SVGIG (reference sequence). This CDR3 spans 12 amino acids. The CDR3 bases are TGTGCCTGGAGAGGGTTGGGCTATGGCTACACCTTC. The encoded protein is CAWRGLGYGYTF.

The chain combines TRBV30 with TRBJ1-5; D is uncertain. The V gene's germline CDR1 is GTSNPN and CDR2 SVGIG (reference sequence). V lost 0 bases, J lost 0 bases, and 12 bases lay in between. CDR3 size: 16 residues. The CDR3 loop is CAWSVLPINSNQPQHF. CDR3 sequence (DNA): TGTGCCTGGAGTGTACTCCCGATTAATAGCAATCAGCCCCAGCATTTT.

This clone was observed a handful of times. The rearrangement uses TRBV18 and TRBJ1-5; 11 nucleotides align to TRBD1. The ends lost 5 bases at V and 4 bases at J; junction bases unmatched: 4. Per the germline V gene, CDR1 is KGHSH and CDR2 is LQKENI. This CDR3 is 15 amino acids long. The CDR3 bases are TGTGCCAGCTCATCGGACAGGGGGCATAATCAGCCCCAGCATTTT. This codes for CASSSDRGHNQPQHF.

J is TRBJ1-1 and V is TRBV7-3; D not resolved. Trimming took 1 base from V and 1 from J, leaving 7 bases between them. Germline CDR1 and CDR2: SGHTA and FQGTGA. The CDR3 is 14 amino acids. This CDR3 is CASSLKAGNTEAFF. In DNA, the CDR3 is TGTGCCAGCAGCTTAAAGGCGGGGAACACTGAAGCTTTCTTT.

The chain recombines TRBV2 with TRBJ1-2; TRBD1 matches 8 bases. J gave up 7 bases and V 5 bases, and 9 bases lay outside the gene matches. The CDR3 sequence is 14 residues long. Germline V gene sequence: CDR1 SNHLY, CDR2 FYNNEI. The CDR3 bases are TGTGCCAGCAGTTATAAACAGGGGGAGTCTGGCTACACCTTC. Its protein is CASSYKQGESGYTF.

The V gene is TRBV30, the J gene TRBJ2-7; D uncertain. Trimming cost V 3 bases and J 0 bases, with 12 bases left between them. Germline V gives CDR1 GTSNPN, CDR2 SVGIG (reference sequence). CDR3 size: 14 residues. The CDR3 nucleotides read TGTGCCTGGAGCCGAAGACGGAGCTCCTACGAGCAGTACTTC. Translated: CAWSRRRSSYEQYF.

This clone was detected once. The chain has TRBV7-6 and TRBJ2-5; no definite D call. Looked up from germline, CDR1 is SGHVS and CDR2 is FNYEAQ. V was pared by 0 bases and J by 4 bases, with 6 bases between. The CDR3 is 13 amino acids. The CDR3 DNA reads as TGTGCCAGCAGCTTAGCGGGCGGAGAGACCCAGTACTTC. It is translated as CASSLAGGETQYF.

The chain couples TRBV29-1 to TRBJ1-4, with TRBD1 matching over 7 bases. Germline CDR1 and CDR2: SQVTM and ANQGSEA. This CDR3 contains 13 residues. V was pared by 6 bases and J by 4 bases, with 5 bases of the junction left unmatched. CDR3 residues: CSVRRGHNEKLFF. The CDR3 DNA follows: TGCAGCGTGAGGAGGGGGCATAATGAAAAACTGTTTTTT. Full variable domain (outside the CDR3, taken from reference TRBV29-1 and TRBJ1-4): SAVISQKPSRDICQRGTSLTIQCQVDSQVTMMFWYRQQPGQSLTLIATANQGSEATYESGFVIDKFPISRPNLTFSTLTVSNMSPEDSSIYLCSVRRGHNEKLFFGSGTQLSVL.

Turning to this clone: The sample carries other DNA sequences with the same CDR3. The chain joins TRBV2 to TRBJ2-3; D remains ambiguous. Germline assignment: CDR1 SNHLY and CDR2 FYNNEI. The CDR3 has 13 residues. V lost 3 bases and J 0 bases, leaving 4 bases between the germline ends. CDR3 nucleotides: TGTGCCAGCAGTGAGGAAAGCACAGATACGCAGTATTTT. Its protein product is CASSEESTDTQYF.

This clone was seen a few times. The sample holds other DNA sequences that translate to the same CDR3. The chain has TRBV5-1 and TRBJ2-3; D is unresolved. Trimming took off 0 bases at V and 5 bases at J, with 4 bases between the two ends. The CDR3 is 12 amino acids. Germline-derived CDR1 and CDR2 are SGHRS and YFSETQ. CDR3 DNA: TGCGCCAGCAGCTTGGCAGGAGATACGCAGTATTTT. It specifies CASSLAGDTQYF.

The chain combines TRBV30 with TRBJ2-6; the D is unclear. Germline V lookup: CDR1 GTSNPN, CDR2 SVGIG (reference sequence). Trimming shortened V by 3 bases and J by 0 bases, and 6 bases separated the two germline ends. The CDR3 has 14 amino acids. The CDR3 region is CAWRRSSGANVLTF. The CDR3 bases are TGTGCCTGGAGGAGATCCTCTGGGGCCAACGTCCTGACTTTC.

This clone was seen a few times. This chain connects TRBV14 to TRBJ1-6; unclear D gene. Germline V gene sequence: CDR1 SGHDN, CDR2 FVKESK. V was pared by 2 bases and J by 10 bases, with 9 bases between. The CDR3 runs to 13 residues. As DNA, the CDR3 is TGTGCCAGCAGCCAAACGGGCGAATCACCCCTCCACTTT. It encodes CASSQTGESPLHF.

The rearrangement joins TRBV27 to TRBJ2-1, with TRBD2 as a possible D gene (5 bases). The CDR3 is 12 amino acids. Germline V lookup: CDR1 MNHEY, CDR2 SMNVEV (reference sequence). The V end lost 5 bases, the J end lost 3 bases, and 5 bases lay between the germline ends. CDR3 sequence reads: CASSDYYNEQFF. CDR3 nucleotide sequence: TGTGCCAGCAGTGACTACTACAATGAGCAGTTCTTC.

This rearrangement joins TRBV29-1 to TRBJ2-1; TRBD1 matches 9 bases. Unmatched junction bases numbered 13, after V lost 7 bases and J lost 12 bases. Germline values: CDR1 SQVTM, CDR2 ANQGSEA. The CDR3 runs to 13 residues. The chain's CDR3 is CSARQGDRGWQFF. Written as DNA, the CDR3 is TGCAGCGCGAGACAGGGTGACAGGGGGTGGCAGTTCTTC.

The V call is TRBV4-3, the J call TRBJ2-2, with D unclear. Germline CDR1 is LGHNA and CDR2 is YSLEER. This CDR3 has 14 residues. V was cut by 7 bases and J by 5 bases, with 14 bases left in between. The chain's CDR3 is CASTKDHPTGELFF. The CDR3 nucleotides read TGCGCCAGCACCAAAGACCATCCTACCGGGGAGCTGTTTTTT.

The table lists this clone with many counts. V gene TRBV10-2 combines with J gene TRBJ1-2; no clear D gene. V lost 5 bases and J lost 7, with 17 bases in between. The CDR3 has 14 amino acids. CDR1 and CDR2 from the germline V gene are WSHSY and SAAADI. The CDR3 DNA sequence: TGCGCCAGCAGTTCGGGGTTGGAGGCTTCTGGCTACACCTTC. Amino acid sequence: CASSSGLEASGYTF.

The chain joins TRBV9 to TRBJ2-1; D is unresolved. Germline CDR1 and CDR2: SGDLS and YYNGEE. The CDR3 covers 13 residues. The V and J ends lost 4 bases and 0 bases respectively, with 5 bases between them. In DNA, the CDR3 is TGTGCCAGCAGCCCCCCCTCCTACAATGAGCAGTTCTTC. It encodes CASSPPSYNEQFF. Full variable domain (remainder filled in from reference TRBV9 and TRBJ2-1): DSGVTQTPKHLITATGQRVTLRCSPRSGDLSVYWYQQSLDQGLQFLIQYYNGEERAKGNILERFSAQQFPDLHSELNLSSLELGDSALYFCASSPPSYNEQFFGPGTRLTVL.

This chain links TRBV29-1 with TRBJ2-4, with D unresolved. V lost 4 bases to trimming and J lost 0 bases, with 1 base between them. In germline, CDR1 is SQVTM, CDR2 ANQGSEA. The CDR3 is made up of 11 amino acids. The CDR3 here is CSVGAKNIQYF. The CDR3 DNA follows: TGCAGCGTTGGAGCCAAAAACATTCAGTACTTC.